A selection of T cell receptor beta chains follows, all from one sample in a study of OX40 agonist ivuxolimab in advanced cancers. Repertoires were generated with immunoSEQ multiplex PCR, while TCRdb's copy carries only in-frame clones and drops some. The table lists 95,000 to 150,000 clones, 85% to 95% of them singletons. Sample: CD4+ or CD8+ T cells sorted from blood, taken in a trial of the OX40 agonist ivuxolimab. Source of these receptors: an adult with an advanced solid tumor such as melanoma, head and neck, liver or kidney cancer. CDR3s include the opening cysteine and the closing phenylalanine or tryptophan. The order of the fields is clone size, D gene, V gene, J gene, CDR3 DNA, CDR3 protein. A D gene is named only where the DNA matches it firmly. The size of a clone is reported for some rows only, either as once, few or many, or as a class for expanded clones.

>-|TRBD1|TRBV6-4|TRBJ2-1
TGTGCCAGCAGTGCTTTCGACAGGGCCGGAAGGGATGAGCAGTTCTTC
CASSAFDRAGRDEQFF
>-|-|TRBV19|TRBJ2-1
TGTGCCAGCCGGACAGACTCCTACAATGAGCAGTTCTTC
CASRTDSYNEQFF
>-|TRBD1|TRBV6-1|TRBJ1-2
TGTGCCAGCAGTGAATGGGAAGTGGGGACAGGCGGCGGGGGGACCTTC
CASSEWEVGTGGGGTF
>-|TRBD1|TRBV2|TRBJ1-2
TGTGCCAGCAGTGAACGATCGGGACAGCGGAGCTCTAACTATGGCTACACCTTC
CASSERSGQRSSNYGYTF
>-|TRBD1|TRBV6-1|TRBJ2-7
TGTGCCAGCAGAACCAGGGGGCGTACCTACGAGCAGTACTTC
CASRTRGRTYEQYF
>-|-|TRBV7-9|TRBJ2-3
TGTGCCAGCAGCGAGGCGGATACGCAGTATTTT
CASSEADTQYF
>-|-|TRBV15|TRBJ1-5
TGTGCCACCAGCAGAGATAATCAGCCCCAGCATTTT
CATSRDNQPQHF
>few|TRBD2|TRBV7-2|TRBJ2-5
TGTGCCAGCAGCCAGTTCCCACGCGGGAGGGAAGAGACCCAGTACTTC
CASSQFPRGREETQYF
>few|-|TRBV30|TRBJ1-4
TGTGCCTGGAATACACGGCTCAATGAAAAACTGTTTTTT
CAWNTRLNEKLFF
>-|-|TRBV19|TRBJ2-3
TGTGCCAGTAGTATCGCGGGGCTTGGCACAGATACGCAGTATTTT
CASSIAGLGTDTQYF
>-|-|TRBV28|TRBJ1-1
TGTGCCAGCAGTTTGGCGGATTCGGCTTTCTTT
CASSLADSAFF
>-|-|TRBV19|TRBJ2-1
TGTGCCAGTAGTATAGGCGGTACTAACAATGAGCAGTTCTTC
CASSIGGTNNEQFF
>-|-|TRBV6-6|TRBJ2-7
TGTGCCAGCAGTTCCCCTCTAAGCTCCTACGAGCAGTACTTC
CASSSPLSSYEQYF
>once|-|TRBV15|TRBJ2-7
TGTGCCACCAGCAGACTTTCGGGACCGAACTACGAGCAGTACTTC
CATSRLSGPNYEQYF
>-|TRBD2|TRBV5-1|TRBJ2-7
TGCGCCAGCAGCTTGGCGCGGGGGAGCTACGAGCAGTACTTC
CASSLARGSYEQYF
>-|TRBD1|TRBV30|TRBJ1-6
TGTGCCTGGACCTGGGACAGCGAATTTTCACCCCTCCACTTT
CAWTWDSEFSPLHF
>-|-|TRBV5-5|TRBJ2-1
TGTGCCAGCAGCTCTAAAGGGGGAGAATCCTACAATGAGCAGTTCTTC
CASSSKGGESYNEQFF
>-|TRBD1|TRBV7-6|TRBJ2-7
TGTGCCAGCAGCCCCCGATCGGGGACAGCGATTACCGAGCAGTACTTC
CASSPRSGTAITEQYF
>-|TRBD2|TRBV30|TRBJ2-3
TGTGCCTGGAGCAAGGGGCTTACTAGCGGGGGGCGCTTTAGTGAAGATACGCAGTATTTT
CAWSKGLTSGGRFSEDTQYF
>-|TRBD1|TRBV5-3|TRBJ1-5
TGTGCCAGAAGCGGCGGGACAGGGGGCTTGTATAGCAATCAGCCCCAGCATTTT
CARSGGTGGLYSNQPQHF
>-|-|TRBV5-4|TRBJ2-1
TGTGCCAGCAGCTTTAACAGGGTTACTTCCAATGAGCAGTTCTTC
CASSFNRVTSNEQFF
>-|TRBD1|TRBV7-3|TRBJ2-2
TGTGCCAGCAGCTCCGGGACAGGGTTCGGGGAGCTGTTTTTT
CASSSGTGFGELFF
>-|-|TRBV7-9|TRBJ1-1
TGTGCCAGCAGCTTAGCGGGAGGGGAAAACACTGAAGCTTTCTTT
CASSLAGGENTEAFF
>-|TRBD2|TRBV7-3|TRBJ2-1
TGTGCCAGCAGCTTAAGAGGACTAGCGGGTAATGAGCAGTTCTTC
CASSLRGLAGNEQFF
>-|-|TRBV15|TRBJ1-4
TGTGCCACCAGCAGAGGAGTAGGACAGTCAACTAATGAAAAACTGTTTTTT
CATSRGVGQSTNEKLFF
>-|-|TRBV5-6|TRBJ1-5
TGTGCCAGCAGCTTGGGTGGGGGATGGAATCAGCCCCAGCATTTT
CASSLGGGWNQPQHF
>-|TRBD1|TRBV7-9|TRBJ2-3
TGTGCCAGCAGCCGTTACCAGACAGGGTCAGATACGCAGTATTTT
CASSRYQTGSDTQYF
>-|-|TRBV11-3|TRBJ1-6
TGTGCCAGCAGCTTGACGAATAATTCACCCCTCCACTTT
CASSLTNNSPLHF
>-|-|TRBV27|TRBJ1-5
TGTGCCAGCAGCCAGTTGGGATCAACAGGTCACAATCAGCCCCAGCATTTT
CASSQLGSTGHNQPQHF
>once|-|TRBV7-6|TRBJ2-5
TGTGCCAGCAGCTTAGCCACAGGCGAACAAGAGACCCAGTACTTC
CASSLATGEQETQYF
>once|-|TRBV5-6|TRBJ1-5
TGTGCCAGCAGCTTGTACGGACAAAATCAGCCCCAGCATTTT
CASSLYGQNQPQHF
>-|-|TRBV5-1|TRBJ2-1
TGCGCCAGCAGCTTGGAAAGCAGGGGGGTTGATGAGCAGTTCTTC
CASSLESRGVDEQFF
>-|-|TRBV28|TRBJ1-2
TGTGCCAGCAGGGGGGGACGGTTGTATGGCTACACCTTC
CASRGGRLYGYTF
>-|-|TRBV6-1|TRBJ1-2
TGTGCCAGCAGTGCTAGGCCCACATATGGCTACACCTTC
CASSARPTYGYTF
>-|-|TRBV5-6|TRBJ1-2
TGTGCCAGCAGCTTGTTCGGCGGCTACACCTTC
CASSLFGGYTF
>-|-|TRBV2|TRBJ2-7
TGTGCCAGCAGCGTTGACATACCCGAGCAGTACTTC
CASSVDIPEQYF
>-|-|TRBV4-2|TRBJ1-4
TGTGCCAGCAGCCAAAGTCACAGGAATAATGAAAAACTGTTTTTT
CASSQSHRNNEKLFF
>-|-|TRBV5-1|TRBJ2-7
TGCGCCAGCAGCTTGGCGGGTGAGCAGTACTTC
CASSLAGEQYF
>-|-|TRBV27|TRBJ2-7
TGTGCCAGCAGGGAAGACAGGTTCGACGAGCAGTACTTC
CASREDRFDEQYF
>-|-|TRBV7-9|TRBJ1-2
TGTGCCAGCAGCCTAACACCTTGGGACGGCTACACCTTC
CASSLTPWDGYTF
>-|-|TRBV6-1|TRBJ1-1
TGTGCCAGCAGTGAAGCGCCAGGGTCGGGCACTGAAGCTTTCTTT
CASSEAPGSGTEAFF
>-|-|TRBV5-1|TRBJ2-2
TGCGCCAGCAAGAAAGGGGAAACCGGGGAGCTGTTTTTT
CASKKGETGELFF
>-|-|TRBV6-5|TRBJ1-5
TGTGCCAGCAAGGGAAACAGGGAAAATCAGCCCCAGCATTTT
CASKGNRENQPQHF
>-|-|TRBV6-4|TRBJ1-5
TGTGCCAGCAGGGCCCTATTGAGGGACCGACTTAGCAATCAGCCCCAGCATTTT
CASRALLRDRLSNQPQHF
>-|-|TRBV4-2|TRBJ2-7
TGTGCCAGCAGCCAAGAAGGGGCAAGGACCTCCTCCTACGAGCAGTACTTC
CASSQEGARTSSYEQYF
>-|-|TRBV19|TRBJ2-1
TGTGCCAGCAAGGAAGCGGCGTACAATGAGCAGTTCTTC
CASKEAAYNEQFF
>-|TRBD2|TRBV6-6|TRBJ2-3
TGTGCCAGCTCACTAGCGGGACCAGATACGCAGTATTTT
CASSLAGPDTQYF
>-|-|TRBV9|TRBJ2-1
TGTGCCAGCAGCGTTGGTGGTGAGCAGTTCTTC
CASSVGGEQFF
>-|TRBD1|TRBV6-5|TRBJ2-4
TGTGCCAGCAGTTACCGGTCGGACAGGGCAAACATTCAGTACTTC
CASSYRSDRANIQYF
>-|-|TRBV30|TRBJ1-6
TGTGCCTGGAGCCCCGCACGGGATTCACCCCTCCACTTT
CAWSPARDSPLHF
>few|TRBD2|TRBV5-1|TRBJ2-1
TGCGCCAGCAGCCGTATAGCGGGGGCCTCCTACAATGAGCAGTTCTTC
CASSRIAGASYNEQFF
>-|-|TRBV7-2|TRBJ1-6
TGTGCCAGCAGCTTAGGTCCAGGGATTACAAATTCACCCCTCCACTTT
CASSLGPGITNSPLHF
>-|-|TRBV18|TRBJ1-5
TGTGCCAGCTCACTAACCGAGGATCAGCCCCAGCATTTT
CASSLTEDQPQHF
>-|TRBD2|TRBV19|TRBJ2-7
TGTGCCAGTAGTAAGGTAGCGGGCAACTACGAGCAGTACTTC
CASSKVAGNYEQYF
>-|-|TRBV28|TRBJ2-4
TGTGCCAGCAGTAGGGGGGGTGGTGACATTCAGTACTTC
CASSRGGGDIQYF
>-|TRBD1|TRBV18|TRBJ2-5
TGTGCCAGCTCACCTTGGACAGGGGATCTGGGCGAGACCCAGTACTTC
CASSPWTGDLGETQYF
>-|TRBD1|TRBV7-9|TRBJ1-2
TGTGCCAGCAGCTTATTTGGTCAGGGGGCCGGAGGCTACACCTTC
CASSLFGQGAGGYTF